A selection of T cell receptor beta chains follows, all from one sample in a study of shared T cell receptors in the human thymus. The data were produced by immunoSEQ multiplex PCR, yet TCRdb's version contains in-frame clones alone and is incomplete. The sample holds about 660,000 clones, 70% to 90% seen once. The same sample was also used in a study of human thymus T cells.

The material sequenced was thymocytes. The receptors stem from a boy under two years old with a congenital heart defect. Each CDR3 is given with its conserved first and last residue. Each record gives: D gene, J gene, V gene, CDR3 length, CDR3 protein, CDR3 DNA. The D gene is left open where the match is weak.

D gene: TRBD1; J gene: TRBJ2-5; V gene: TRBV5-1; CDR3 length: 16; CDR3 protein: CASSTRQGLPVKTQYF; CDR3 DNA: TGCGCCAGCAGCACCAGACAGGGGCTACCTGTTAAGACCCAGTACTTC
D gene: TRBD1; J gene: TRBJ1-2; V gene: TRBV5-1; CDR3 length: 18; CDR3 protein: CASSFTWRLGQGARGYTF; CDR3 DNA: TGCGCCAGCAGCTTTACCTGGCGTCTGGGACAGGGGGCTAGAGGCTACACCTTC
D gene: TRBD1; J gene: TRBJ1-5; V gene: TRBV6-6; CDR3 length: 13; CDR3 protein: CASSPRGRGPQHF; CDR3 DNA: TGTGCCAGCAGCCCCAGGGGGCGGGGGCCCCAGCATTTT
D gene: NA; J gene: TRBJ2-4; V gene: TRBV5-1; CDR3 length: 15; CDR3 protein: CASSTAGTNKNIQYF; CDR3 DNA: TGCGCCAGCAGCACTGCCGGGACAAACAAAAACATTCAGTACTTC
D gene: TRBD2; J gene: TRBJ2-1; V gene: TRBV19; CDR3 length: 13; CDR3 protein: CASSIGSGGEQFF; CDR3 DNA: TGTGCCAGTAGTATAGGTAGCGGGGGTGAGCAGTTCTTC
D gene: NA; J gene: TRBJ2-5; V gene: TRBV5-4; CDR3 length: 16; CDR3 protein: CASSPVQGLPQETQYF; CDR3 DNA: TGTGCCAGCAGCCCCGTCCAGGGGCTACCCCAAGAGACCCAGTACTTC
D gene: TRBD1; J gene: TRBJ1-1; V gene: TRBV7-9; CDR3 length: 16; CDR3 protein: CASSPTAGTANTEAFF; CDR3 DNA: TGTGCCAGCAGCCCAACGGCCGGGACAGCGAACACTGAAGCTTTCTTT
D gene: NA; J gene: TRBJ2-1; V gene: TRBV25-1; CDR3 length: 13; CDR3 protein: CASLGRDYNEQFF; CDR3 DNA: TGTGCCAGCCTCGGCAGGGACTACAATGAGCAGTTCTTC
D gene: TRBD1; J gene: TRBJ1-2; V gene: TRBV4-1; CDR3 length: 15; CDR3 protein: CASSQDSLTGCGYTF; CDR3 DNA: TGCGCCAGCAGCCAAGATTCCCTGACAGGGTGTGGCTACACCTTC
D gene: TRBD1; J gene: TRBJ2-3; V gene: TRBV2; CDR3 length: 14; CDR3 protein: CAGRDREVTNTQYF; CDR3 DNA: TGTGCCGGCCGGGACAGGGAGGTCACTAATACGCAGTATTTT
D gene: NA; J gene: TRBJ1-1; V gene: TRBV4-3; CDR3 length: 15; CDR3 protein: CASSQYGTSRTEAFF; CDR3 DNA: TGCGCCAGCAGCCAATACGGGACTTCAAGGACTGAAGCTTTCTTT
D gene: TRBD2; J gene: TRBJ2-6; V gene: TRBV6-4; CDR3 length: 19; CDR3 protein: CASTSNGEGRRSGANVLTF; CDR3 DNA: TGTGCCAGCACTTCAAATGGGGAGGGGAGGAGAAGTGGGGCCAACGTCCTGACTTTC